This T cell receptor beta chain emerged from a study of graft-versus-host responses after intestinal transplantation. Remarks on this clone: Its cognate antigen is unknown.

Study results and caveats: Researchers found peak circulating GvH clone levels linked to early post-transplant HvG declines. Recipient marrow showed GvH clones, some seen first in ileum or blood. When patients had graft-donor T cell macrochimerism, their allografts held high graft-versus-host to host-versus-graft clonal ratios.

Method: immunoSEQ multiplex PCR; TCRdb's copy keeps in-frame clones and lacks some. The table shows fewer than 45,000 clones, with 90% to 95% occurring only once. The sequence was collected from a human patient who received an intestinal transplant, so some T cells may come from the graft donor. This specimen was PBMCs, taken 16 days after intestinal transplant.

The CDR3 DNA reads as TGTGCCAGTAGTACCCACCGACTAGCGCCAGATTCCTACAATGAGCAGTTCTTC. This codes for CASSTHRLAPDSYNEQFF. This chain links TRBV19 with TRBJ2-1, with 8 bases matching TRBD2. V was pared by 4 bases and J by 1 base, with 12 bases of the junction left unmatched. The germline V gene encodes CDR1 LNHDA and CDR2 SQIVND (reference sequence). The CDR3 spans 18 residues.